A selection of T cell receptor beta chains follows, all from one sample in a study of OX40 agonist ivuxolimab in advanced cancers. TCRdb's table, derived via immunoSEQ multiplex PCR, lists solely in-frame clones and lacks some. Of under 70,000 clones listed, roughly nine tenths were seen once; the top ten hold about 6.3%. This specimen consisted of CD4+ or CD8+ T cells sorted from blood, obtained in a trial of the OX40 agonist ivuxolimab. These receptors originate from an adult with an advanced solid tumor such as melanoma, head and neck, liver or kidney cancer. Each CDR3 is given with its conserved first and last residue. The D gene is left open where the match is weak. Clone size is not always given. Where it is, it says once, few, many or a class for expanded clones.

D	size	V	J	CDR3	DNA
TRBD1	few	TRBV7-8	TRBJ1-2	CASSFDRDYGYTF	TGTGCCAGCAGCTTCGACAGGGACTATGGCTACACCTTC
-	-	TRBV4-3	TRBJ1-5	CAGSQDGQPQHF	TGCGCCGGCAGCCAAGACGGTCAGCCCCAGCATTTT
TRBD2	once	TRBV4-3	TRBJ2-1	CASSHPRAGGPREQFF	TGCGCCAGCAGCCACCCTAGGGCGGGAGGGCCCCGTGAGCAGTTCTTC
-	-	TRBV7-6	TRBJ2-1	CASSLRDNGYNEQFF	TGTGCCAGCAGCTTACGGGACAATGGATACAATGAGCAGTTCTTC
-	-	TRBV19	TRBJ2-2	CASTISGTGELFF	TGTGCCAGTACCATCTCCGGTACCGGGGAGCTGTTTTTT
-	-	TRBV19	TRBJ1-1	CASSMGTPKTREAFF	TGTGCCAGTAGTATGGGTACTCCCAAAACCCGAGAAGCTTTCTTT
-	-	TRBV7-3	TRBJ1-2	CASSFDGLYGYTF	TGTGCCAGCAGCTTTGATGGCCTCTATGGCTACACCTTC
TRBD1	-	TRBV27	TRBJ1-5	CASSSARDRGQPQHF	TGTGCCAGCAGTTCCGCCCGGGACAGGGGTCAGCCCCAGCATTTT
-	-	TRBV7-9	TRBJ2-7	CASSLGGTVEQYF	TGTGCCAGCAGCTTAGGGGGGACCGTCGAGCAGTACTTC
-	-	TRBV19	TRBJ1-1	CASSTYTAGTEAFF	TGTGCCAGTAGTACGTACACGGCAGGCACTGAAGCTTTCTTT
-	-	TRBV19	TRBJ1-1	CASSLTGTGNTEAFF	TGTGCCAGTAGCTTAACAGGGACGGGGAACACTGAAGCTTTCTTT
TRBD2	-	TRBV6-4	TRBJ2-1	CASSWTSGEGNEQFF	TGTGCCAGCAGTTGGACTAGCGGGGAGGGGAATGAGCAGTTCTTC
TRBD2	-	TRBV5-4	TRBJ2-3	CASSFRGGFTDTQYF	TGTGCCAGCAGCTTCCGGGGGGGCTTCACAGATACGCAGTATTTT
TRBD2	-	TRBV4-1	TRBJ2-5	CASSQDQGLLQETQYF	TGCGCCAGCAGCCAAGATCAGGGACTACTCCAAGAGACCCAGTACTTC
TRBD2	-	TRBV28	TRBJ2-7	CASSFSLAGVWEQYF	TGTGCCAGCAGTTTCTCACTAGCGGGAGTGTGGGAGCAGTACTTC
TRBD1	-	TRBV2	TRBJ2-2	CASRIFMTGSTGELFF	TGTGCCAGCAGAATCTTTATGACAGGGAGCACCGGGGAGCTGTTTTTT
-	few	TRBV29-1	TRBJ1-1	CSGNQGTYTEAFF	TGCAGCGGCAATCAGGGAACGTACACTGAAGCTTTCTTT
-	-	TRBV7-2	TRBJ1-3	CASSPPGSNTIYF	TGTGCCAGCAGTCCCCCTGGATCGAACACCATATATTTT
TRBD2	once	TRBV6-5	TRBJ2-1	CASSYSREYPYNEQFF	TGTGCCAGCAGTTACTCGCGGGAGTACCCCTACAATGAGCAGTTCTTC
TRBD1	-	TRBV9	TRBJ2-7	CASSVAITGGRYEQYF	TGTGCCAGCAGCGTAGCAATCACAGGGGGCAGGTACGAGCAGTACTTC
-	once	TRBV19	TRBJ2-7	CASRLTGTPTSYEQYF	TGTGCCAGTAGACTGACCGGGACACCTACTTCCTACGAGCAGTACTTC
TRBD1	-	TRBV7-8	TRBJ1-1	CASSLRGGGGTEAFF	TGTGCCAGCAGCTTACGAGGGGGCGGGGGCACTGAAGCTTTCTTT
-	-	TRBV28	TRBJ1-3	CASNMGGGNTIYF	TGTGCCAGCAATATGGGTGGAGGAAACACCATATATTTT
-	-	TRBV5-4	TRBJ2-7	CASSLGENSYEQYF	TGTGCCAGCAGCCTTGGAGAGAACTCCTACGAGCAGTACTTC
TRBD1	-	TRBV4-1	TRBJ1-1	CASSPGQSAQRAFF	TGCGCCAGCAGCCCGGGACAGTCAGCTCAACGAGCTTTCTTT
-	-	TRBV7-9	TRBJ2-1	CASSLEGGYNEQFF	TGTGCCAGCAGCTTAGAGGGGGGATACAATGAGCAGTTCTTC
-	-	TRBV13	TRBJ1-3	CASSLEGYSGNTIYF	TGTGCCAGCAGCTTAGAAGGGTACTCTGGAAACACCATATATTTT
-	-	TRBV2	TRBJ1-1	CASKTDGMNTEAFF	TGTGCCAGCAAGACGGACGGAATGAACACTGAAGCTTTCTTT
TRBD2	-	TRBV19	TRBJ2-1	CASSPEAGGGSYNEQFF	TGTGCCAGTAGTCCCGAAGCCGGCGGGGGATCCTACAATGAGCAGTTCTTC
TRBD2	medium-sized	TRBV4-3	TRBJ2-1	CASSQLAGFYEQFF	TGCGCCAGCAGCCAGCTAGCGGGATTTTATGAGCAGTTCTTC
-	once	TRBV7-9	TRBJ2-7	CASSLAFEQYF	TGTGCCAGCAGCTTAGCGTTCGAGCAGTACTTC
-	-	TRBV4-3	TRBJ2-1	CASSQDAKSSYNEQFF	TGCGCCAGCAGCCAAGACGCGAAGAGCTCCTACAATGAGCAGTTCTTC
TRBD1	-	TRBV4-3	TRBJ1-4	CASSQATGGLGEKLFF	TGCGCCAGCAGCCAGGCCACAGGGGGTCTGGGTGAAAAACTGTTTTTT
-	-	TRBV10-3	TRBJ2-7	CAISVGGSSSYEQYF	TGTGCCATCAGTGTAGGCGGGTCGAGCTCCTACGAGCAGTACTTC
TRBD1	-	TRBV10-3	TRBJ2-2	CAALADRGADTGELFF	TGTGCCGCCTTGGCTGACAGGGGAGCGGACACCGGGGAGCTGTTTTTT
-	-	TRBV7-2	TRBJ1-2	CASSFGGGYGYTF	TGTGCCAGCAGCTTCGGGGGGGGCTATGGCTACACCTTC
-	-	TRBV6-5	TRBJ1-1	CASRQGEGTEAFF	TGTGCCAGCAGACAGGGTGAGGGCACTGAAGCTTTCTTT
-	-	TRBV27	TRBJ2-7	CASSLPGAYEQYF	TGTGCCAGCAGTTTACCTGGGGCCTACGAGCAGTACTTC
-	-	TRBV10-3	TRBJ2-7	CAIRGVHSYEQYF	TGTGCCATCAGAGGGGTCCACTCCTACGAGCAGTACTTC
-	-	TRBV4-1	TRBJ2-6	CASSLDSSGANVLTF	TGCGCCAGCAGCCTTGACAGTTCTGGGGCCAACGTCCTGACTTTC
-	once	TRBV7-6	TRBJ2-7	CASSLGFRDAYSEQYF	TGTGCCAGCAGCTTAGGGTTCAGGGACGCTTATAGTGAGCAGTACTTC
TRBD1	-	TRBV30	TRBJ2-7	CAWGDSYEQYF	TGTGCCTGGGGGGACAGCTACGAGCAGTACTTC
-	-	TRBV7-8	TRBJ2-7	CASSPTPGTVHEQYF	TGTGCCAGCAGCCCCACCCCAGGTACGGTCCACGAGCAGTACTTC
-	few	TRBV28	TRBJ1-5	CATTTGNNQPQHF	TGTGCCACCACCACCGGAAACAATCAGCCCCAGCATTTT
-	-	TRBV13	TRBJ1-1	CASAPRNFGETEAFF	TGTGCCAGCGCTCCAAGGAATTTCGGGGAGACTGAAGCTTTCTTT
-	-	TRBV29-1	TRBJ2-7	CSVEQDDSYEQYF	TGCAGCGTTGAACAGGACGACTCCTACGAGCAGTACTTC
TRBD2	-	TRBV27	TRBJ2-1	CASSLLGLAGAVYEQFF	TGTGCCAGCAGTTTGTTGGGACTAGCGGGAGCTGTTTATGAGCAGTTCTTC